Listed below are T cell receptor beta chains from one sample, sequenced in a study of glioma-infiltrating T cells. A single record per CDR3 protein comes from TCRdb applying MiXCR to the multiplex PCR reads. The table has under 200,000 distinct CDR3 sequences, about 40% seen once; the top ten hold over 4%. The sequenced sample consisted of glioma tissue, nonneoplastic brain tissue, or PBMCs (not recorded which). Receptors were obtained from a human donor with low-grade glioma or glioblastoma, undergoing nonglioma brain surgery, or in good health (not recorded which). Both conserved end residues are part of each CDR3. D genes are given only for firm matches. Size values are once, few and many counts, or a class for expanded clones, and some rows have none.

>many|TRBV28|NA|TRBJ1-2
CASSPQTGIGYTF
TGTGCCAGCAGCCCCCAAACAGGGATTGGCTACACCTTC
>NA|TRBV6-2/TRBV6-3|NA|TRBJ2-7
CASSPPSYQYF
TGTGCCAGCAGTCCACCCTCCTACCAGTACTTC
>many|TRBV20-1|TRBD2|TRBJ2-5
CSASPSFGRTKETQYF
TGCAGTGCTAGTCCCTCCTTCGGGAGGACGAAAGAGACCCAGTACTTC
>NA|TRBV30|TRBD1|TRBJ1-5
CAWSGQGPRLDQPQHF
TGTGCCTGGAGTGGACAGGGCCCCCGCCTGGATCAGCCCCAGCATTTT
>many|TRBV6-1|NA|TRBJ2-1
CASRTRDNEQFF
TGTGCCAGCAGGACCAGGGACAATGAGCAGTTCTTC
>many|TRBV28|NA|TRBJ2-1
CASSVLLFPYNEQFF
TGTGCCAGCAGTGTCTTGTTATTTCCCTACAATGAGCAGTTCTTC
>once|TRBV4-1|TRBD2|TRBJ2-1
CASSQVAGGIYEQFF
TGCGCCAGCAGCCAAGTAGCGGGAGGAATCTACGAGCAGTTCTTC
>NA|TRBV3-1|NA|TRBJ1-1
CASNKNTEAFF
TGTGCCAGCAACAAGAACACTGAAGCTTTCTTT
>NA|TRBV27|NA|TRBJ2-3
CASSVQVITDTLYF
TGTGCCAGCAGTGTACAGGTTATCACAGATACGCTGTATTTT
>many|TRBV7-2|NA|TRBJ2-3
CASSLGGLGFTDTQYF
TGTGCCAGCAGCTTAGGTGGACTGGGATTCACAGATACGCAGTATTTT
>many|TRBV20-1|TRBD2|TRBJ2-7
CSAYSGRNEQYF
TGCAGTGCTTATAGCGGGAGAAACGAGCAGTACTTC
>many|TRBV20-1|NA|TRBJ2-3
CSARARDFGDTDTQYF
TGCAGTGCTAGGGCCCGAGACTTCGGAGACACAGATACGCAGTATTTT
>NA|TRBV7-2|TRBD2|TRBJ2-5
CASSLVPGLAGLTLQETQYF
TGTGCCAGCAGCTTAGTCCCCGGACTAGCGGGGCTGACCTTACAAGAGACCCAGTACTTC
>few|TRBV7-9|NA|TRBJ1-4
CASSTWTDDEKLFF
TGTGCCAGCAGCACCTGGACAGACGATGAAAAACTGTTTTTT
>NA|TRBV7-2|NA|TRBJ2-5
CASSLDGHTQETQYF
TGTGCCAGCAGCTTAGATGGACATACCCAAGAGACCCAGTACTTC
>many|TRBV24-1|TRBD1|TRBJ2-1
CATAGQGGRNEQFF
TGTGCCACCGCAGGACAGGGAGGAAGAAATGAGCAGTTCTTC
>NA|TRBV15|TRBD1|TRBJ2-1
CATSTTRGNNERFF
TGTGCCACCAGCACTACCAGGGGGAACAATGAGCGGTTCTTC
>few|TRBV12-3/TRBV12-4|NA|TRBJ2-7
CASSGQSSPKSTYEQYF
TGTGCCAGCAGTGGACAGTCCTCTCCCAAATCTACCTACGAGCAGTACTTC
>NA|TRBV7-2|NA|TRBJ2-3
CARSLSGNTDTQYF
TGTGCCAGAAGCTTGAGCGGCAACACAGATACGCAGTATTTT